This T cell receptor beta chain was sequenced during a study of shared clonotypes between healthy human individuals. Study summary: Sampling drew on donors who were a couple of women and a few men aged 18 to 49.

Per germline, CDR1 MNHNY and CDR2 SVGAGI (reference sequence). J gave up 8 bases and V 6 bases, and 7 bases lay outside the gene matches. This CDR3 is 14 amino acids long. Every donor was a Caucasian adult from Nashville, Tennessee. Study conclusions and caveats: Few donors restricted represented genetic and exposure-history diversity. Shared clonotypes: approximately 5.3% naive CD4, 3% to 3.5% naive CD8, 2.3% memory CD4, more than 0.3% memory CD8.

In the case of this clone: The antigen is not known.

Here immunoSEQ multiplex PCR was the method, and the copy in TCRdb shows in-frame clones only, minus some. The top ten hold 0.39% of the sample, which has 2.3 million or so clones, 80% to 95% seen once. The source of this sequence is a man between 18 and 29 years old in good health. Some clones in this sample may be carry-over from other donors' samples. The sample taken for sequencing was naive CD4+ T cells from PBMCs. The subset: CD45RA+ positively selected. The rearrangement links TRBV6-6 to TRBJ2-1, with 10 bases matching TRBD1. The CDR3 reads CASSLGQGLYEQFF. In nucleotides, the CDR3 is TGTGCCAGCAGCCTGGGACAGGGGTTGTATGAGCAGTTCTTC.